This T cell receptor (beta chain) is from a study of blood T cell repertoires in COVID-19 (dated by TCRdb to 2018 to 2020). Background on the whole study: Samples from collaborators originated in the United States, Italy and Spain and spanned both the acute and convalescent phases of COVID-19. The prospective study material was composed of cDNA or gDNA derived from T cells, B-cell-depleted T cells, or PBMCs. Subjects who had been exposed to COVID-19, were actively infected with it, or had recovered from it provided the deeply sampled blood TCRbeta repertoires that made up the dataset. The repertoires were made available in a free public database intended to serve as a resource for research on the immune response to SARS-CoV-2. Samples came from the ongoing ImmuneRACE study (first 160 participants) plus 1,254 subjects from 6 global collaborators. The sample metadata nearly always contained a de-identified subject ID, COVID-19 status, age in years and sex. HLA class I and class II types, where available, came from metadata supplied by the sample provider rather than from assay-based typing. Study-wide conclusions, independent of this receptor: How much clinical and demographic metadata was included differed by source and by participant, and the metadata was provided uncurated.

TCRbeta CDR3 regions were amplified from genomic DNA using the immunoSEQ Assay, a bias-controlled multiplex PCR. On the authors' methods: Within the assay, amplification of reference gene primers was used to estimate how many nucleated cells each sample contained. Sequence reads were collapsed and filtered to measure the absolute abundance of every unique TCRbeta CDR3 rearrangement. Productive Simpson clonality was computed per sample as the square root of Simpson's diversity index over productive rearrangements. The immuneACCESS repertoire file appears here via TCRdb, limited to in-frame rearrangements. These files lack a portion of the clones; in checked studies, under half of the deficit traces to unresolved V genes, and the cause of the others is not known. That table is the source of V, J and clone size, and D and trimming were worked out from the DNA. This sample holds approximately 120,000 clones; 85% to 90% were observed only once. The ten top clones hold roughly 4.5% of the sample.

Each collaborating institution followed its own protocols to collect whole blood in K2EDTA tubes. For TCRbeta analysis, collaborators shipped samples in one of three forms: frozen whole blood, isolated PBMCs, or DNA extracted from either of those sample types. In its sample, this clone was seen once. The antigen it binds to is not known. The input lacks base qualities; no much larger clone sits a single base away. The CDR3 sequence holds 14 residues, the cysteine and phenylalanine included. Just CDR3 DNA is preserved here, 42 bases in frame from base 1. V is trimmed back by 1 base and J by 9 bases, and the junction contains 3 bases that no gene match accounts for. CDR1 and CDR2 are read off the germline V gene as SGHTA and FQGTGA.

What was sequenced was peripheral blood. Recombination linked TRBV7-3 to TRBJ1-6, with 7 junctional bases fitting TRBD1. This receptor was identified in a human donor in a cohort sampled during active COVID-19. The CDR3 region reads CASSLRGTASPLHF. The bases are TGTGCCAGCAGCTTAAGAGGGACAGCTTCACCCCTCCACTTT. Joined to the reference TRBV7-3 and TRBJ1-6 proteins, this CDR3 gives the full variable domain: GAGVSQTPSNKVTEKGKYVELRCDPISGHTALYWYRQSLGQGPEFLIYFQGTGAADDSGLPNDRFFAVRPEGSVSTLKIQRTERGDSAVYLCASSLRGTASPLHFGNGTRLTVT.